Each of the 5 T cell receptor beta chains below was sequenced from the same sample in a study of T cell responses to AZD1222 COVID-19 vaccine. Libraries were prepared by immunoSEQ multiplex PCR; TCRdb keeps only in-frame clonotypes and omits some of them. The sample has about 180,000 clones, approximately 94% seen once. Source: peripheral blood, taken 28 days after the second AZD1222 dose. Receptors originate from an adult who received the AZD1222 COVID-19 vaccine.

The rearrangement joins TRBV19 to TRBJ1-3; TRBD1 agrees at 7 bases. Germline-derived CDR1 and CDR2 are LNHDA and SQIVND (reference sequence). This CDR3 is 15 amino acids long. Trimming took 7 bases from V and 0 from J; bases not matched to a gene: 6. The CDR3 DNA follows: TGTGCCAGTACACAGGGGCCAAACTCTGGAAACACCATATATTTT. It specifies CASTQGPNSGNTIYF.

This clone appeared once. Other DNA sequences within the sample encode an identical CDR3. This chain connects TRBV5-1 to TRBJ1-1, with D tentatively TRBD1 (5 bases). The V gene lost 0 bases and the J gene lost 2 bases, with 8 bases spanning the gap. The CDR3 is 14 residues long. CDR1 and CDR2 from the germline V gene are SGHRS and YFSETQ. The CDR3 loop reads CASSLGGGNTEAFF. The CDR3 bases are TGCGCCAGCAGCTTGGGCGGGGGAAACACTGAAGCTTTCTTT.

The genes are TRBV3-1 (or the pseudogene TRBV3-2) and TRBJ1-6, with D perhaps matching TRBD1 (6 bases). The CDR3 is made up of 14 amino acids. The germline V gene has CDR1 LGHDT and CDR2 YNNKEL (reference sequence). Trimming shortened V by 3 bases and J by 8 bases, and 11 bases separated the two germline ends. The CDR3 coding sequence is TGTGCCAGCAGCCAGGGGGCTTGGGATTCACCCCTCCACTTT. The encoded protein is CASSQGAWDSPLHF.

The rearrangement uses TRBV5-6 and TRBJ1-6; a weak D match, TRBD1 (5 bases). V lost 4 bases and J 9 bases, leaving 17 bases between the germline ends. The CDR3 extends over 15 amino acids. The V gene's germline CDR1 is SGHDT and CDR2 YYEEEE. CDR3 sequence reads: CASSPYDRPGSPLHF. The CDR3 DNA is TGTGCCAGCAGCCCATATGACAGACCTGGTTCACCCCTCCACTTT.

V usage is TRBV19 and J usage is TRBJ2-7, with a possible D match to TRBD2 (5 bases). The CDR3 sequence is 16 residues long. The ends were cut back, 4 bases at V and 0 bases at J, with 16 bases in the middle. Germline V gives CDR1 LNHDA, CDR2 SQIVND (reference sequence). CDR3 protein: CASSRDHTGYSYEQYF. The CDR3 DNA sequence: TGTGCCAGTAGTAGAGACCATACGGGGTACTCCTACGAGCAGTACTTC.